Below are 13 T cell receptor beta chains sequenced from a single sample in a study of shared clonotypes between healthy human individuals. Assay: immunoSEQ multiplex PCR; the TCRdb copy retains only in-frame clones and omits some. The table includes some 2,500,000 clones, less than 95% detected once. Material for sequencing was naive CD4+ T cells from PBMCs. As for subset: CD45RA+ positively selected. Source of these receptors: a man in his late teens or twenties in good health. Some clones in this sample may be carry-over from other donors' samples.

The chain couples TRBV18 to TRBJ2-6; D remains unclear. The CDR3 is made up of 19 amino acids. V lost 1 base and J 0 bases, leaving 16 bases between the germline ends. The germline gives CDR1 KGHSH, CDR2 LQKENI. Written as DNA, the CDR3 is TGTGCCAGCTCACCACAGACTTTGTACTCCGGCTCTGGGGCCAACGTCCTGACTTTC. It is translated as CASSPQTLYSGSGANVLTF.

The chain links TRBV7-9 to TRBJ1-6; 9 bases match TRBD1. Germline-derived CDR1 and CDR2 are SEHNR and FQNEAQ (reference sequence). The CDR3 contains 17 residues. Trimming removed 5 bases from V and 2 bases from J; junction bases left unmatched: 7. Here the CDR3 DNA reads TGTGCCAGCAGCCCAGGGACAGGGAGGACCTATAATTCACCCCTCCACTTT. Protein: CASSPGTGRTYNSPLHF. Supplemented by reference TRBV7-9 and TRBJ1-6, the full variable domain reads DTGVSQNPRHKITKRGQNVTFRCDPISEHNRLYWYRQTLGQGPEFLTYFQNEAQLEKSRLLSDRFSAERPKGSFSTLEIQRTEQGDSAMYLCASSPGTGRTYNSPLHFGNGTRLTVT.

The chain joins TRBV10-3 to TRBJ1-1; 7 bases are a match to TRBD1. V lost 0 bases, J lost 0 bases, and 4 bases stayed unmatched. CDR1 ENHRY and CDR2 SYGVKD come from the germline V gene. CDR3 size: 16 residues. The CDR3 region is CAISESPGGLNTEAFF. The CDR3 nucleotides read TGTGCCATCAGTGAGTCCCCAGGGGGACTGAACACTGAAGCTTTCTTT.

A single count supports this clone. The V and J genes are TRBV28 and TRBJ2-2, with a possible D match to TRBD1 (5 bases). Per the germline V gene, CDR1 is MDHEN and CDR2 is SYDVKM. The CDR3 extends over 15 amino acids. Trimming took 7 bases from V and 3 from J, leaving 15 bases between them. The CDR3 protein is CASTTFPGYTGELFF. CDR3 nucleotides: TGTGCCAGCACGACTTTCCCAGGGTACACCGGGGAGCTGTTTTTT.

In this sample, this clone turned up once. The CDR3 sequence: CASSSRRGGRTDTQYF. Here the CDR3 DNA reads TGTGCCAGCAGTTCCCGTCGGGGAGGCCGCACAGATACGCAGTATTTT. The V and J genes are TRBV25-1 and TRBJ2-3; possible D gene TRBD2, 6 bases. V gave up 5 bases and J gave up 1 base, with 16 bases separating them. The CDR3 spans 16 residues. Germline assignment: CDR1 MGHDK and CDR2 SYGVNS.

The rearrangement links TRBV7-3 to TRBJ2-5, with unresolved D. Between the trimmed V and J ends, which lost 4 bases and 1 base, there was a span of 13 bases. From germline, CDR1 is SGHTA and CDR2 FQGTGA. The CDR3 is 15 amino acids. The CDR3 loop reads CASSSGARPQETQYF. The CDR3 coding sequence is TGTGCCAGCAGCTCCGGAGCTAGACCCCAAGAGACCCAGTACTTC.

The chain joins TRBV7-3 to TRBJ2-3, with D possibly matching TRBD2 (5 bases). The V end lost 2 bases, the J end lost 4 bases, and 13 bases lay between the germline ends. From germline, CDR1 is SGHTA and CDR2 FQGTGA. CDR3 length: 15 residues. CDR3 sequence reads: CASSLLGSVADTQYF. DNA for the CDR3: TGTGCCAGCAGCTTATTAGGTAGCGTGGCAGATACGCAGTATTTT.

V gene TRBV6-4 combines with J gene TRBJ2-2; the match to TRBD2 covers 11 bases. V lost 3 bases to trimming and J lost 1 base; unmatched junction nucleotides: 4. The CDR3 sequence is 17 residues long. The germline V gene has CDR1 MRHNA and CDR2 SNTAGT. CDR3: CASSDSGLAGNTGELFF. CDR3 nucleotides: TGTGCCAGCAGTGATTCCGGACTAGCGGGGAACACCGGGGAGCTGTTTTTT.

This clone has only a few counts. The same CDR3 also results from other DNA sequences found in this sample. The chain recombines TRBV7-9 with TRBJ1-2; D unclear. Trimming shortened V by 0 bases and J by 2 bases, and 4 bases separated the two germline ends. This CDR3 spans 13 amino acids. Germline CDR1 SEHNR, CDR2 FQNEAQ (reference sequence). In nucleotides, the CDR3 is TGTGCCAGCAGCTTAGCAGGGAACTATGGCTACACCTTC. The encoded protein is CASSLAGNYGYTF.

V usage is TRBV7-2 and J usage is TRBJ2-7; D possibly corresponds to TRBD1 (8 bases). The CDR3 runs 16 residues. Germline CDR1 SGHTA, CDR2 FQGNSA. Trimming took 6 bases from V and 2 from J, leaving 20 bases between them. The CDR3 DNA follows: TGTGCCAGCAGTTGGGACAGGATGAGCGGGACCTACGAGCAGTACTTC. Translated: CASSWDRMSGTYEQYF.

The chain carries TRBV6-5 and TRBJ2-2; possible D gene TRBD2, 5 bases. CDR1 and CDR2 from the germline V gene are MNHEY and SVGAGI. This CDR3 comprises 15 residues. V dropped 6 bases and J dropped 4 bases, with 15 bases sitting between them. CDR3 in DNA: TGTGCCAGCAGCCGGGGTCTTAGCCCCACCGGGGAGCTGTTTTTT. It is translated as CASSRGLSPTGELFF.

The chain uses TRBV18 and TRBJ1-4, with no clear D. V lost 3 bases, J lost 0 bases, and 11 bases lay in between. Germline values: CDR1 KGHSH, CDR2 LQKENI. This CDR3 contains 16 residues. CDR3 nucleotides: TGTGCCAGCTCACCGTCGCAGCAGACAACTAATGAAAAACTGTTTTTT. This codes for CASSPSQQTTNEKLFF.

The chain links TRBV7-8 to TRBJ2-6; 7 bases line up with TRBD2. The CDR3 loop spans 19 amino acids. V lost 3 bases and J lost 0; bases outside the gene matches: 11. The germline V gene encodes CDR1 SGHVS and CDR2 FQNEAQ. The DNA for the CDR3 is TGTGCCAGCAGCTTGGGGGGGAGGTCACCCGGCTCTGGGGCCAACGTCCTGACTTTC. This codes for CASSLGGRSPGSGANVLTF.